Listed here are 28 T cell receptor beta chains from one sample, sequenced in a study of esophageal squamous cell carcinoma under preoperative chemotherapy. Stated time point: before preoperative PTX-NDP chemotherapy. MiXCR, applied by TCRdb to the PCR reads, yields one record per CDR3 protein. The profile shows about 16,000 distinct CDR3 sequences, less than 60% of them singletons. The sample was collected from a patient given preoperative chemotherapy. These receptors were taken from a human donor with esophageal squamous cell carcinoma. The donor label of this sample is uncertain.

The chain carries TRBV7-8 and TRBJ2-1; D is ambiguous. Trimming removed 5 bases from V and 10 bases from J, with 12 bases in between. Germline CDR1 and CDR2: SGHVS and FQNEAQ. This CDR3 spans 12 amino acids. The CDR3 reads CASSHRSREQFF. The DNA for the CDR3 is TGTGCCAGCAGCCATCGGAGCCGCGAGCAGTTCTTC.

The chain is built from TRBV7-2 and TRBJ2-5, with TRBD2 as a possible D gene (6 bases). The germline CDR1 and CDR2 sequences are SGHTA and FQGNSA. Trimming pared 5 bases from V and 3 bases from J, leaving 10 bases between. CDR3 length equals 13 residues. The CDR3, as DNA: TGTGCCAGCAGCCCTCCTAGCGAAGAGACCCAGTACTTC. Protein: CASSPPSEETQYF.

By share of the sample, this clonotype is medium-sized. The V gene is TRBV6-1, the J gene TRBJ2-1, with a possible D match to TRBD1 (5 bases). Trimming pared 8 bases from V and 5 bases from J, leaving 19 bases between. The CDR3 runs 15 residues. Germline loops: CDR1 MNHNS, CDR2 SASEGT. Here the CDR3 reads CASSYHKGLNNEQFF. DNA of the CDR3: TGTGCCAGCTCTTATCATAAGGGGTTGAACAATGAGCAGTTCTTC.

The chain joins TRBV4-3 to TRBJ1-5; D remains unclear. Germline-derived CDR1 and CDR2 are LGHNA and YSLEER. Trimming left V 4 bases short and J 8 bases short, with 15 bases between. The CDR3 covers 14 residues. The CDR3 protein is CASSRRLPGEPQHF. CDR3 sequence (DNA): TGCGCCAGCAGCCGCCGGCTCCCTGGGGAGCCCCAGCATTTT.

CDR3 sequence (DNA): TGCGCCAGCAGGGGCTTAGTGGAAGAGACCCAGTACTTC. Translation: CASRGLVEETQYF. The V gene is TRBV23-1, the J gene TRBJ2-5; D call uncertain. TRBV23-1 is treated as an ORF (open reading frame) with a function not yet certain. V was clipped by 6 bases and J by 3 bases, with 11 bases between them. The CDR3 sequence is 13 residues long.

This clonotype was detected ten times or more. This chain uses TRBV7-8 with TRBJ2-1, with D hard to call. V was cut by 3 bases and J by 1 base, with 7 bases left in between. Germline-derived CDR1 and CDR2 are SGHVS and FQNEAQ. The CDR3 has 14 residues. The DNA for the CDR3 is TGTGCCAGCAGCTTCGGGCTTTCCTACAATGAGCAGTTCTTC. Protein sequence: CASSFGLSYNEQFF.

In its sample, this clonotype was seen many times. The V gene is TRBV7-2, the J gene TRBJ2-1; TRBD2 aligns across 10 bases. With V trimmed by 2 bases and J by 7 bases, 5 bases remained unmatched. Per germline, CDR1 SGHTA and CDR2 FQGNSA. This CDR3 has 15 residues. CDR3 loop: CASSLKASGSNEQFF. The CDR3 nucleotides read TGTGCCAGCAGCTTAAAGGCTAGCGGGAGTAATGAGCAGTTCTTC.

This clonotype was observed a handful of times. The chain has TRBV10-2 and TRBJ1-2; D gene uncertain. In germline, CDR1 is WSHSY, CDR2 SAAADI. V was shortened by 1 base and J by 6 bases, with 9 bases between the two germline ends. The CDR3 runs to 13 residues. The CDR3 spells CASSEYAADGYTF. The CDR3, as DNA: TGCGCCAGCAGTGAGTATGCAGCGGATGGCTACACCTTC.

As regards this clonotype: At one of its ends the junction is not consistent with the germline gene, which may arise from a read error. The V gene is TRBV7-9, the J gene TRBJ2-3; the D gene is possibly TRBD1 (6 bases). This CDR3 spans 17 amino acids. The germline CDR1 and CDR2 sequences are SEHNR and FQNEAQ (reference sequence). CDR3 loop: CASSPRGGPCSTDTQYF. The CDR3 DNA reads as TGTGCCAGCAGCCCCAGGGGTGGGCCTTGTAGCACAGATACGCAGTACTTT.

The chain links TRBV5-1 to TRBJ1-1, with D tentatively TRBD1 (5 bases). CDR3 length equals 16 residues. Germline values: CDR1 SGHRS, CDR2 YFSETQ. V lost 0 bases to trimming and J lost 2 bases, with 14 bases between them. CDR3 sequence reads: CASSLVLQAGNTEAFF. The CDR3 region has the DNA TGCGCCAGCAGCTTGGTGTTACAGGCTGGCAACACTGAAGCTTTCTTT.

The CDR3 DNA reads as TGTGCCAGCAGTAGAGGGGGAGATGAGCAGTTCTTC. It is translated as CASSRGGDEQFF. V gene TRBV7-9 combines with J gene TRBJ2-1, with a possible D match to TRBD1 (6 bases). Deletions cut 6 bases from V and 8 bases from J, with 11 bases between. The length of the CDR3 is 12 residues. Germline values: CDR1 SEHNR, CDR2 FQNEAQ (reference sequence).

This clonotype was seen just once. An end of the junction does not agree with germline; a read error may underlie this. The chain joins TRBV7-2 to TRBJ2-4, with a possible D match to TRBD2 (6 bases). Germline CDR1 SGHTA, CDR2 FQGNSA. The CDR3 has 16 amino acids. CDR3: CASSAPRRGAKDMQYF. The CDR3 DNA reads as TGTGCCAGCAGCGCACCGCGGCGGGGAGCCAAAGACATGCAGTACTTT.

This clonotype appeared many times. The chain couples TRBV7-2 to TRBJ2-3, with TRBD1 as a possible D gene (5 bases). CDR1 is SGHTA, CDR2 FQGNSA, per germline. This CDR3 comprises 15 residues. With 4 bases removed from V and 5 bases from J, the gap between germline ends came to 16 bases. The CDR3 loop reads CASSSRVKAIDTQYF. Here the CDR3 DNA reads TGTGCCAGCAGCTCCAGGGTTAAGGCGATAGATACGCAGTATTTT.

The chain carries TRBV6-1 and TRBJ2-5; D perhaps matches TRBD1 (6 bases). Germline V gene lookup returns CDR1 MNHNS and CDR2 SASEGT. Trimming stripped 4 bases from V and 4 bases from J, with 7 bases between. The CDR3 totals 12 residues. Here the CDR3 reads CASSGGGETQYF. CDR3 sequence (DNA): TGTGCCAGCAGTGGAGGGGGAGAGACCCAGTACTTC.

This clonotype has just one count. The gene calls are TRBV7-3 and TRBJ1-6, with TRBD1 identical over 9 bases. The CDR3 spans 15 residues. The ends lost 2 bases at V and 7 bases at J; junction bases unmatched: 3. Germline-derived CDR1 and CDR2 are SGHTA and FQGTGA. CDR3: CASSLVDRGNSPLHF. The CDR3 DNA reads TGTGCCAGCAGCTTAGTGGACAGGGGAAATTCACCCCTCCACTTT.

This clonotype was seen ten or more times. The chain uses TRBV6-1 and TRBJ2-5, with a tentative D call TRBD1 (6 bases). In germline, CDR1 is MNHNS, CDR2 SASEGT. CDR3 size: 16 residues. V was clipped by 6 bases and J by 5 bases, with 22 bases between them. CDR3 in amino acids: CASSPATGEGEETQYF. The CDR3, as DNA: TGTGCCAGCAGCCCAGCGACAGGAGAGGGAGAGGAGACCCAGTACTTC.

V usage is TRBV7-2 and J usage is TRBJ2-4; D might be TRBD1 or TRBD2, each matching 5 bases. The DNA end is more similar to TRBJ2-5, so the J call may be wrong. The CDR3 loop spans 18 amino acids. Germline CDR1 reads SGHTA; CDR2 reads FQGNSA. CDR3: CASSLEGTGASDQETQYF. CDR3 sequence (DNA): TGTGCCAGCAGCTTAGAGGGGACCGGGGCCAGTGACCAAGAGACCCAGTACTTC.

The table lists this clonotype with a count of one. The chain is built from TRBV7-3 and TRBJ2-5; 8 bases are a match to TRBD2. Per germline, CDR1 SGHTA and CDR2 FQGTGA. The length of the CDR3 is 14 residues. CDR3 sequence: CAGSGGRDTETQYF. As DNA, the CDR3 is TGTGCGGGGAGCGGGGGCCGCGACACAGAGACCCAGTACTTC. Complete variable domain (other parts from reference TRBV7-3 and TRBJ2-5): GAGVSQTPSNKVTEKGKYVELRCDPISGHTALYWYRQSLGQGPEFLIYFQGTGAADDSGLPNDRFFAVRPEGSVSTLKIQRTERGDSAVYLCAGSGGRDTETQYFGPGTRLLVL.

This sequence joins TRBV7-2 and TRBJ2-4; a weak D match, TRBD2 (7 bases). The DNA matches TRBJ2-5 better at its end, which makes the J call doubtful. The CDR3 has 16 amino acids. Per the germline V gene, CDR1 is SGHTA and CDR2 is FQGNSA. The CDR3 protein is CASSLGGGQDQETQYF. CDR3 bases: TGTGCCAGCAGCTTGGGGGGGGGCCAGGACCAAGAGACCCAGTACTTC.

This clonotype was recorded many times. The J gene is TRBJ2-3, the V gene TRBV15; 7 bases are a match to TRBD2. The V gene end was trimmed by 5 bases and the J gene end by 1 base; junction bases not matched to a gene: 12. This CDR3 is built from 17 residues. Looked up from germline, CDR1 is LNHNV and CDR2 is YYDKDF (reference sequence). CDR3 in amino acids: CATSGTLGRERTDTQYF. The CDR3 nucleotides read TGTGCCACCAGCGGAACGCTCGGGCGGGAGCGCACAGATACGCAGTATTTT.

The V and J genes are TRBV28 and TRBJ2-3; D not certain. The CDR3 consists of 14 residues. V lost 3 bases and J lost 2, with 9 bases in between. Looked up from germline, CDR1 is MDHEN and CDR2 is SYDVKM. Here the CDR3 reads CASSFVADTDTQYF. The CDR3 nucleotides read TGTGCCAGCAGTTTTGTAGCAGACACAGATACGCAGTATTTT.

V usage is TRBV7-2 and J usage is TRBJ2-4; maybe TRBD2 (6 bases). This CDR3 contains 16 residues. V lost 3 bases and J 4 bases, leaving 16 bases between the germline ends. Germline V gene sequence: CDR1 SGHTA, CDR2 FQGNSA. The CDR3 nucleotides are TGTGCCAGCAGCTTGGGGCGGGGCCGGAATAAAAACATTCAGTACTTC. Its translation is CASSLGRGRNKNIQYF.

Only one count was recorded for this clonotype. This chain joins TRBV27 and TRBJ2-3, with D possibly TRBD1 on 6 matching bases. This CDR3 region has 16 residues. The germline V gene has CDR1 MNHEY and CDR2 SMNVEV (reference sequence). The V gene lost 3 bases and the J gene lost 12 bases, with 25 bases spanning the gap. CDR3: CASSFSLGGAKDTQYF. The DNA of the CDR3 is TGTGCCAGCAGTTTCAGCTTAGGGGGAGCCAAAGACACTCAGTATTTT.

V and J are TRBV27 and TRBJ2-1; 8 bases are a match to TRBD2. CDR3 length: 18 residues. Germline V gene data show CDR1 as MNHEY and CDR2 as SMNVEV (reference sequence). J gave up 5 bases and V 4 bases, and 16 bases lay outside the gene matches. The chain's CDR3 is CASSSSQRLAGLNNEQFF. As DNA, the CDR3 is TGTGCCAGCAGTTCCTCCCAAAGGCTAGCGGGTTTAAACAATGAGCAGTTCTTC.

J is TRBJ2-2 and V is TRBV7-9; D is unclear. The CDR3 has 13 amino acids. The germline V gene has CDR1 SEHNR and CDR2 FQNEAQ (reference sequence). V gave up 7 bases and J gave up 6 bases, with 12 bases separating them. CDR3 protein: CASNTLGSGELFF. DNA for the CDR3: TGTGCCAGCAATACTTTGGGTTCCGGGGAGCTGTTTTTT.

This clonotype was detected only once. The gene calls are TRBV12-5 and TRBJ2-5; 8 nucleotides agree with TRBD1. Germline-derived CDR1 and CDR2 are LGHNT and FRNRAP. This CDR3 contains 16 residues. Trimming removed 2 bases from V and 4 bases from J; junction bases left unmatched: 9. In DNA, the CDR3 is TGTGCTAGTGGTTTGCCCTACGGACAGGGTGTAGAGACCCAGTACTTC. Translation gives CASGLPYGQGVETQYF.

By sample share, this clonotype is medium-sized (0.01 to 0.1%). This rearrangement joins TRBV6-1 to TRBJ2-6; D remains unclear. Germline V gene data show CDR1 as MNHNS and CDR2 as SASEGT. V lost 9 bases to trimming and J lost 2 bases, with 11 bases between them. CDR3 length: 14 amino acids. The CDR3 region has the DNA TGTGCCAGAGAACCGTGTCCTGGGGCCAACGTCCTGACTTTC. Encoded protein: CAREPCPGANVLTF.

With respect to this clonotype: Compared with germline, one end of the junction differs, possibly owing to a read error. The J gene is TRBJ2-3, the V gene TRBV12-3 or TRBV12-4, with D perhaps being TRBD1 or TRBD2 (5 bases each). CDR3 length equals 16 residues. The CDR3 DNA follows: TGTGCCAGCCGTGTCTCGGGGCCTAGAGGTAAAGATATGCAGTATTTC. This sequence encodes CASRVSGPRGKDMQYF.